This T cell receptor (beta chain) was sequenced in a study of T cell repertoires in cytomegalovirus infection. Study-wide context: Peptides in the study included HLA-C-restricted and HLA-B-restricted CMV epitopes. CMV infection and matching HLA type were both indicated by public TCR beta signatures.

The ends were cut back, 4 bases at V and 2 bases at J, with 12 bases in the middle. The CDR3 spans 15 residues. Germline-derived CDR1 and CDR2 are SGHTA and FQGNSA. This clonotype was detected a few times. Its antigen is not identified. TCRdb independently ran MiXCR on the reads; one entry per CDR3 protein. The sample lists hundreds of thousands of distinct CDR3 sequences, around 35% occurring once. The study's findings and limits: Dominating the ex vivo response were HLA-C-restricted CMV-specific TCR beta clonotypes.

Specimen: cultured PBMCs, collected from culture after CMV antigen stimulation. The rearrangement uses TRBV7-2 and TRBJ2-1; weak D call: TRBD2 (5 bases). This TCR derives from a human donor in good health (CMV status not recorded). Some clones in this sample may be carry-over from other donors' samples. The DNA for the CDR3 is TGTGCCAGCAGCTCTAGCCCGAGCGCCTACAATGAGCAGTTCTTC. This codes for CASSSSPSAYNEQFF.